The clone carrying this TCR beta chain was counted once. The sample comes from a study of blood T cell repertoires in COVID-19. Study context: Both acute and convalescent COVID-19 samples were obtained from the United States, Italy and Spain. T cells, B-cell-depleted T cells, or PBMCs provided the cDNA or gDNA that served as material.

V shed 6 bases, J shed 8 bases, and the junction held 5 bases outside the gene matches. Germline-derived CDR1 and CDR2 are DFQATT and SNEGSKA (reference sequence). The CDR3 extends over 11 amino acids. As processed by the authors: How many nucleated cells were present was estimated from reference gene primer amplification. This table comes from immunoSEQ multiplex PCR, and its TCRdb copy is limited to in-frame clones, with some not included. V, J and clone size derive from that table, while D and trimming were established from the DNA sequence. The sample has about 280,000 clones, around nine tenths seen once.

The sequenced sample consisted of peripheral blood. The chain is built from TRBV20-1 and TRBJ1-2, with 8 bases fitting TRBD1. The TCR sequence derives from a man aged 45-60 years with acute or convalescent COVID-19. The DNA for the CDR3 is TGCAGTGCGGGGTCAGGGGGCGGCTACACCTTC. It translates to CSAGSGGGYTF.